These T cell receptor beta chains were read from a single sample in a study of CD8 T cells in ankylosing spondylitis. TCRdb reprocessed the 5' RACE reads via MiXCR and lists one record per CDR3 protein. Of hundreds of thousands of distinct CDR3 sequences listed, around 18% were seen once; the top ten hold roughly 8.3%. The specimen sequenced was blood, either unsorted or a sorted T cell fraction (not recorded which). Source of these receptors: a male donor with ankylosing spondylitis or in good health (not recorded which). Each CDR3 is given with its conserved first and last residue. The D gene is left open where the match is weak. The listing skips clone size in some rows; elsewhere it reads once, few, many or a size class.

CDR3: CASSYRTSGGVDTQYF; DNA: TGTGCCAGCAGCTACCGGACTAGCGGGGGGGTAGATACGCAGTATTTT; V: TRBV7-2; J: TRBJ2-3; size: -; D: TRBD2
CDR3: CASSFSPAGQETQYF; DNA: TGTGCCAGCAGCTTCAGTCCCGCGGGGCAAGAGACCCAGTACTTC; V: TRBV7-6; J: TRBJ2-5; size: few; D: -
CDR3: CASSPRQGATGELFF; DNA: TGTGCCAGCTCACCACGACAGGGGGCCACCGGGGAGCTGTTTTTT; V: TRBV18; J: TRBJ2-2; size: -; D: TRBD1
CDR3: CSVELLSQETQYF; DNA: TGCAGCGTTGAACTCCTCAGTCAAGAGACCCAGTACTTC; V: TRBV29-1; J: TRBJ2-5; size: -; D: -
CDR3: CIPELRGGRNEQFF; DNA: TGCATCCCCGAACTGCGAGGGGGTCGGAATGAGCAGTTCTTC; V: TRBV20-1; J: TRBJ2-1; size: -; D: -
CDR3: CSAEGWGTEAFF; DNA: TGCAGCGCCGAGGGCTGGGGGACTGAAGCTTTCTTT; V: TRBV29-1; J: TRBJ1-1; size: -; D: -
CDR3: CSARRGGITGELFF; DNA: TGCAGTGCTAGACGGGGGGGGATCACCGGGGAGCTGTTTTTT; V: TRBV20-1; J: TRBJ2-2; size: medium-sized; D: TRBD2
CDR3: CSVESGTSEDNEQFF; DNA: TGCAGCGTTGAAAGCGGGACTAGCGAAGACAATGAGCAGTTCTTC; V: TRBV29-1; J: TRBJ2-1; size: few; D: TRBD2
CDR3: CASSERDPTDTQYF; DNA: TGCGCCAGCAGCGAACGGGATCCCACAGATACGCAGTATTTT; V: TRBV5-1; J: TRBJ2-3; size: -; D: -
CDR3: CSVARGMQEKLFF; DNA: TGCAGCGTGGCCCGGGGGATGCAGGAAAAACTGTTTTTT; V: TRBV29-1; J: TRBJ1-4; size: -; D: -
CDR3: CASRRTSTDTQYF; DNA: TGTGCCAGCAGAAGGACCAGCACAGATACGCAGTATTTT; V: TRBV6-1; J: TRBJ2-3; size: few; D: -
CDR3: CASSPRGGDTGYTF; DNA: TGTGCCAGCAGTCCGCGGGGAGGGGATACGGGCTACACCTTC; V: TRBV12-3/TRBV12-4; J: TRBJ1-2; size: few; D: -
CDR3: CASSSFTGLLYNEQFF; DNA: TGTGCCAGCAGTAGTTTTACAGGCCTCCTCTACAATGAGCAGTTCTTC; V: TRBV28; J: TRBJ2-1; size: -; D: -
CDR3: CASSQDIGLITDTQYF; DNA: TGTGCCAGCAGCCAAGATATAGGACTCATCACAGATACGCAGTATTTT; V: TRBV3-1; J: TRBJ2-3; size: -; D: -
CDR3: CASSEESGAAEAFF; DNA: TGTGCCAGCAGCGAGGAGTCAGGGGCGGCTGAAGCTTTCTTT; V: TRBV12-3/TRBV12-4; J: TRBJ1-1; size: -; D: -
CDR3: CASSAVGAKNIQYF; DNA: TGCGCCAGCAGTGCGGTGGGGGCCAAAAACATTCAGTACTTC; V: TRBV10-1; J: TRBJ2-4; size: few; D: -
CDR3: CASSLGQPTDTQYF; DNA: TGTGCCAGCAGTTTGGGGCAGCCCACAGATACGCAGTATTTT; V: TRBV28; J: TRBJ2-3; size: many; D: -
CDR3: CASRAGTSGGYEQFF; DNA: TGCGCCAGCAGGGCCGGGACTAGCGGGGGGTATGAGCAGTTCTTC; V: TRBV5-1; J: TRBJ2-1; size: few; D: TRBD2
CDR3: CASLAGVWGELFF; DNA: TGTGCCAGCCTAGCGGGGGTGTGGGGGGAGCTGTTTTTT; V: TRBV25-1; J: TRBJ2-2; size: -; D: TRBD2
CDR3: CASSLPAGREQFF; DNA: TGTGCCAGCAGCTTACCCGCGGGCCGGGAGCAGTTCTTC; V: TRBV12-3/TRBV12-4; J: TRBJ2-1; size: few; D: -
CDR3: CASSQDPNRRDGYTF; DNA: TGCGCCAGCAGCCAAGATCCCAACAGGCGGGATGGCTACACCTTC; V: TRBV4-1; J: TRBJ1-2; size: few; D: -
CDR3: CASSMADNSPLHF; DNA: TGTGCCAGTAGTATGGCAGATAATTCACCCCTCCACTTT; V: TRBV19; J: TRBJ1-6; size: few; D: -
CDR3: CAWSSRYSGELFF; DNA: TGTGCCTGGAGTTCGAGATACTCCGGGGAGCTGTTTTTT; V: TRBV30; J: TRBJ2-2; size: few; D: -
CDR3: CASKTGEGHTEAFF; DNA: TGTGCCAGCAAGACAGGGGAGGGGCACACTGAAGCTTTCTTT; V: TRBV19; J: TRBJ1-1; size: -; D: TRBD1
CDR3: CASSRTTSGGSRDTQYF; DNA: TGTGCCAGCAGCCGGACGACTAGCGGGGGGAGCAGAGATACGCAGTATTTT; V: TRBV7-2; J: TRBJ2-3; size: -; D: TRBD2
CDR3: CASSLVAGGNEKLFF; DNA: TGTGCCAGCAGCTTAGTGGCAGGAGGCAATGAAAAACTGTTTTTT; V: TRBV7-8; J: TRBJ1-4; size: -; D: -
CDR3: CASSEGQGTDTQYF; DNA: TGTGCCAGCAGTGAAGGACAGGGCACAGATACGCAGTATTTT; V: TRBV2; J: TRBJ2-3; size: -; D: -
CDR3: CASSLAAGSNTEAFF; DNA: TGCGCCAGCAGCTTGGCCGCGGGCAGTAACACTGAAGCTTTCTTT; V: TRBV5-1; J: TRBJ1-1; size: few; D: -
CDR3: CASRPGTGNNEQFF; DNA: TGCGCCAGCAGACCTGGGACAGGGAACAATGAGCAGTTCTTC; V: TRBV5-1; J: TRBJ2-1; size: once; D: TRBD1
CDR3: CASSPWTGRNSPLHF; DNA: TGTGCCAGCAGCCCCTGGACAGGGCGGAATTCACCCCTCCACTTT; V: TRBV28; J: TRBJ1-6; size: few; D: TRBD1
CDR3: CSARVQGSGGDYNEQFF; DNA: TGCAGTGCTAGAGTTCAGGGTAGCGGGGGGGATTACAATGAGCAGTTCTTC; V: TRBV20-1; J: TRBJ2-1; size: -; D: TRBD2
CDR3: CASSYSSGPQETQYF; DNA: TGTGCCAGCAGTTACTCATCGGGGCCTCAAGAGACCCAGTACTTC; V: TRBV6-5; J: TRBJ2-5; size: -; D: -
CDR3: CASSALQGRNTEAFF; DNA: TGCGCCAGCAGCGCACTACAGGGGAGGAACACTGAAGCTTTCTTT; V: TRBV5-1; J: TRBJ1-1; size: many; D: TRBD1
CDR3: CASSYGLAGITDTQYF; DNA: TGTGCCAGCAGTTACGGACTAGCGGGAATCACAGATACGCAGTATTTT; V: TRBV12-3/TRBV12-4; J: TRBJ2-3; size: many; D: TRBD2
CDR3: CAIKASSEETQYF; DNA: TGTGCCATCAAGGCTAGCTCGGAAGAGACCCAGTACTTC; V: TRBV10-3; J: TRBJ2-5; size: -; D: -
CDR3: CASSFPGHLTEAFF; DNA: TGTGCCAGCAGTTTCCCGGGACACCTCACTGAAGCTTTCTTT; V: TRBV12-3/TRBV12-4; J: TRBJ1-1; size: -; D: -
CDR3: CASRAGHMNTEAFF; DNA: TGTGCCAGCAGAGCCGGACATATGAACACTGAAGCTTTCTTT; V: TRBV9; J: TRBJ1-1; size: few; D: -
CDR3: CASSTDGQLNQPQHF; DNA: TGCGCCAGCAGCACCGATGGACAGCTAAATCAGCCCCAGCATTTT; V: TRBV5-1; J: TRBJ1-5; size: -; D: -
CDR3: CSARTGPYGNEQFF; DNA: TGCAGTGCTAGGACAGGACCTTACGGCAATGAGCAGTTCTTC; V: TRBV20-1; J: TRBJ2-1; size: few; D: -
CDR3: CASSLTSGRVFF; DNA: TGTGCCAGCAGCCTGACTAGCGGGAGGGTGTTCTTC; V: TRBV5-5; J: TRBJ2-1; size: few; D: TRBD2
CDR3: CATQMSPGETQYF; DNA: TGCGCCACCCAAATGAGTCCGGGGGAGACCCAGTACTTC; V: TRBV5-1; J: TRBJ2-5; size: -; D: -
CDR3: CASTAAVYNEQFF; DNA: TGTGCCAGCACTGCGGCAGTTTACAATGAGCAGTTCTTC; V: TRBV6-6; J: TRBJ2-1; size: many; D: -
CDR3: CSARGAGGTEAFF; DNA: TGCAGTGCTAGAGGGGCAGGGGGCACTGAAGCTTTCTTT; V: TRBV20-1; J: TRBJ1-1; size: many; D: TRBD1
CDR3: CASRPSARETQYF; DNA: TGTGCCAGCAGACCTTCTGCGCGGGAGACCCAGTACTTC; V: TRBV7-2; J: TRBJ2-5; size: -; D: -
CDR3: CASSVGGSAEAFF; DNA: TGTGCCAGCAGCGTAGGGGGGTCAGCTGAAGCTTTCTTT; V: TRBV9; J: TRBJ1-1; size: few; D: -
CDR3: CASSPDRGLDEKLFF; DNA: TGTGCCAGCAGCCCAGACAGGGGGCTTGATGAAAAACTGTTTTTT; V: TRBV12-3/TRBV12-4; J: TRBJ1-4; size: -; D: TRBD1
CDR3: CSARDRGLGEAFF; DNA: TGCAGTGCTAGGGACAGGGGATTGGGAGAAGCTTTCTTT; V: TRBV20-1; J: TRBJ1-1; size: few; D: TRBD1
CDR3: CASSLGDRVPNEQFF; DNA: TGCGCCAGCAGCTTGGGGGACAGGGTCCCGAATGAGCAGTTCTTC; V: TRBV5-1; J: TRBJ2-1; size: -; D: TRBD1
CDR3: CASSLEGSKETQYF; DNA: TGTGCCAGCAGTTTGGAAGGGAGCAAAGAGACCCAGTACTTC; V: TRBV12-3/TRBV12-4; J: TRBJ2-5; size: many; D: -